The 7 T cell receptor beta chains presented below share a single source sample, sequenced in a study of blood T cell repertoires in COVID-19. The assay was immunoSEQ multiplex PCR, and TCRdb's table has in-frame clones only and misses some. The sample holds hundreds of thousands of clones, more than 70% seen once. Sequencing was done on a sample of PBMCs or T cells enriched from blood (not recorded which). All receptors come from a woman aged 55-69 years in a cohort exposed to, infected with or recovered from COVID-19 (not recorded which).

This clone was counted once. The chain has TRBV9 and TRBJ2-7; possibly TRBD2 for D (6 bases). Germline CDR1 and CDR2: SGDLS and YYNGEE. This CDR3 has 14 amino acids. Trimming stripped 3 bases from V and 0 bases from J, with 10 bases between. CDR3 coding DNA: TGTGCCAGCAGCGGCGGGGTCTTCTCCTACGAGCAGTACTTC. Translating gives CASSGGVFSYEQYF.

Here the CDR3 DNA reads TGTGCCAGCAGGGAGGGGGGGAGCAATCAGCCCCAGCATTTT. Amino acid sequence: CASREGGSNQPQHF. The chain couples TRBV28 to TRBJ1-5; tentatively, D is TRBD1 (6 bases). CDR3 size: 14 residues. V gave up 6 bases and J gave up 1 base, with 10 bases separating them. Germline V gene sequence: CDR1 MDHEN, CDR2 SYDVKM.

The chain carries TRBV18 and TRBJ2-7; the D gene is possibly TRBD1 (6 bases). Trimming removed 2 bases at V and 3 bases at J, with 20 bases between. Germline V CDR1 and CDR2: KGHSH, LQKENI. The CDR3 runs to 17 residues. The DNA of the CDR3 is TGTGCCAGCTCACCAGTTGAGGGGGTTCTCACTCGCTACGAGCAGTACTTC. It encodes CASSPVEGVLTRYEQYF.

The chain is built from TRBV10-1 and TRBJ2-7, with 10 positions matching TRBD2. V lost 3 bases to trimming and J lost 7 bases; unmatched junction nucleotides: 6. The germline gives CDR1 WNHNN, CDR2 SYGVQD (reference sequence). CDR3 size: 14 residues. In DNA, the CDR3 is TGCGCCAGCAGTGAAAAGAGCGGGAGGGGGGAGCAGTACTTC. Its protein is CASSEKSGRGEQYF.

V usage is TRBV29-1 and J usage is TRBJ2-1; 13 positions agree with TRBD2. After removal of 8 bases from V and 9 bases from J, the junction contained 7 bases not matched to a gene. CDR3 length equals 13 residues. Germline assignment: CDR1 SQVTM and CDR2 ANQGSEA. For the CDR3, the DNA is TGCAGCTACCGGACTAGCGGGAGAACTGAGCAGTTCTTC. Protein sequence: CSYRTSGRTEQFF.

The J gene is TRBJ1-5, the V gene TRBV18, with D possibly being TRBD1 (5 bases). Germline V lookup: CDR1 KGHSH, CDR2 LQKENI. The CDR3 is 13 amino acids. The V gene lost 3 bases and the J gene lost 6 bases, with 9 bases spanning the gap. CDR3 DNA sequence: TGTGCCAGCTCACCGGAAGGGGCTCAGCCCCAGCATTTT. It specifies CASSPEGAQPQHF. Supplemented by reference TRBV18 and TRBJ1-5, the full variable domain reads NAGVMQNPRHLVRRRGQEARLRCSPMKGHSHVYWYRQLPEEGLKFMVYLQKENIIDESGMPKERFSAEFPKEGPSILRIQQVVRGDSAAYFCASSPEGAQPQHFGDGTRLSIL.

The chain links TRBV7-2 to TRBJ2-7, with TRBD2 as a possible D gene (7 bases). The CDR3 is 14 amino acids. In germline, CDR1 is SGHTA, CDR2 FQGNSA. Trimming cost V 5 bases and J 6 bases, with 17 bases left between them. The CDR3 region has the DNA TGTGCCAGCAGCCCGGGGAGGGAGGGGGGCGAGCAGTACTTC. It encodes CASSPGREGGEQYF.